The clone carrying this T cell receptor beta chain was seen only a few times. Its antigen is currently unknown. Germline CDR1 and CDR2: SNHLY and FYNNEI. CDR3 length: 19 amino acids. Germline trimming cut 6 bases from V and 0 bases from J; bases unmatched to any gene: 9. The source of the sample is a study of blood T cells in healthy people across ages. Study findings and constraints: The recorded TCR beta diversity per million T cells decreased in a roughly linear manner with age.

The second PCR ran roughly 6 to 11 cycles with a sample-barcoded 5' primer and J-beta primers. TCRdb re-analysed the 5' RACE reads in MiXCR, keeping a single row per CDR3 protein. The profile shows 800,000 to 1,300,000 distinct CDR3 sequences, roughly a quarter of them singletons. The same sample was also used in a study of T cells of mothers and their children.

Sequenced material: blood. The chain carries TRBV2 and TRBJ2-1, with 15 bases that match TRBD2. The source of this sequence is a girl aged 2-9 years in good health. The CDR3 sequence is CASSPGLAGGRPSYNEQFF. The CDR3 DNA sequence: TGTGCCAGCAGCCCGGGACTAGCGGGAGGAAGGCCCTCCTACAATGAGCAGTTCTTC.